The next 4 T cell receptor beta chains were all read from a single sample in a study of blood T cells in healthy people across ages. The use of a sample-barcoded 5' primer and a J-beta primer mix characterized a second PCR of roughly 7 to 12 cycles. TCRdb fed the 5' RACE reads into MiXCR, producing one record per CDR3 protein. The repertoire includes 600,000 to 800,000 distinct CDR3 sequences, 52% of them detected once, and 13% sits in the top ten. The sequencing input was blood. The receptor set was obtained from a woman of 80 years or more in good health.

A note on this clonotype: A much larger clone is a single base away; this may be a read error. The CDR3 DNA follows: TGTGCCAGCAGTTTCCTGCTTGGGACAGGGGGCAATGAGCAGTACTTC. Translating gives CASSFLLGTGGNEQYF. The rearrangement uses TRBV28 and TRBJ2-5; 12 bases agree with TRBD1. The CDR3 contains 16 residues. V gave up 3 bases and J gave up 11 bases; unmatched junction bases: 13. The germline V gene has CDR1 MDHEN and CDR2 SYDVKM.

This clonotype was seen repeatedly, ten times or more. The chain has TRBV29-1 and TRBJ2-7; D may be TRBD1 (6 bases). Trimming left V 7 bases short and J 0 bases short, with 13 bases between. In germline, CDR1 is SQVTM, CDR2 ANQGSEA. This CDR3 region has 13 residues. The CDR3 protein is CSAGAYSSYEQYF. CDR3 in DNA: TGCAGCGCAGGGGCTTATAGCTCCTACGAGCAGTACTTC.

The table lists this clonotype with many counts. The genes are TRBV25-1 and TRBJ2-7; D is possibly TRBD1 (6 bases). Looked up from germline, CDR1 is MGHDK and CDR2 is SYGVNS. Deletions cut 1 base from V and 3 bases from J, with 19 bases between. This CDR3 region has 17 residues. DNA for the CDR3: TGTGCCAGCAGTGAATCACTCCCGGGACACGTGAACTACGAGCAGTACTTC. Residues: CASSESLPGHVNYEQYF.

This clonotype appeared many times. The V gene is TRBV10-3, the J gene TRBJ2-5; D remains ambiguous. With 7 bases removed from V and 2 bases from J, the gap between germline ends came to 11 bases. There are 13 residues in the CDR3. Germline CDR1 reads ENHRY; CDR2 reads SYGVKD. This chain's CDR3 is CAINGDVQETQYF. The CDR3 DNA reads as TGTGCCATCAATGGAGATGTTCAAGAGACCCAGTACTTC.